The 32 T cell receptor beta chains reported below all come from one sample, sequenced in a study of blood T cell repertoires in COVID-19. Method: immunoSEQ multiplex PCR; TCRdb's copy keeps in-frame clones and lacks some. The sample has approximately 40,000 clones; approximately 85% are singletons. The specimen sequenced was peripheral blood. Every receptor here comes from a man in his 60s with active or convalescent COVID-19.

The chain uses TRBV21-1 and TRBJ2-1; the D call TRBD1 from the table was never checked on the DNA. TRBV21-1 is a pseudogene locus. CDR3 length: 15 residues. This CDR3 is CASSPRGSSYNEQFF. The DNA of the CDR3 is TGTGCCAGCAGCCCGAGGGGGTCCTCCTACAATGAGCAGTTCTTC.

The rearrangement joins TRBV15 to TRBJ2-1; 8 positions agree with TRBD1. The V gene end was trimmed by 5 bases and the J gene end by 4 bases; junction bases not matched to a gene: 7. The CDR3 spans 15 residues. CDR1 and CDR2 (germline): LNHNV, YYDKDF (reference sequence). The CDR3 spells CATSRTGYGYNEQFF. In DNA, the CDR3 is TGTGCCACCAGCCGGACAGGGTATGGTTACAATGAGCAGTTCTTC.

The chain joins TRBV12-3 or TRBV12-4 to TRBJ2-3; TRBD1 is a possible D gene (5 bases). This CDR3 is 13 amino acids long. Trimming cost V 6 bases and J 1 base, with 8 bases left between them. The CDR3 DNA follows: TGTGCCAGCAGGCAGACAGGCACAGATACGCAGTATTTT. Translated, it gives CASRQTGTDTQYF.

This clone was counted only a few times. The chain is built from TRBV19 and TRBJ2-5; 7 bases align to TRBD1. Unmatched junction bases numbered 5, after V lost 3 bases and J lost 1 base. CDR1 is LNHDA and CDR2 is SQIVND in the germline V gene (reference sequence). The CDR3 contains 15 residues. DNA for the CDR3: TGTGCCAGTAGTATCCGGGACAGTGCCCAAGAGACCCAGTACTTC. Encoded protein: CASSIRDSAQETQYF.

V gene TRBV7-7 combines with J gene TRBJ2-1; 10 bases map to TRBD2. V shed 5 bases and J 4 bases; nucleotides not matched to a gene: 5. The CDR3 spans 15 residues. CDR1 SSHAT and CDR2 FNYEAQ come from the germline V gene (reference sequence). The CDR3 DNA reads TGTGCCAGCAGCGCTGGACTAGCGGCGTACAATGAGCAGTTCTTC. Its protein product is CASSAGLAAYNEQFF.

This chain uses TRBV11-2 with TRBJ2-3; 15 bases fit TRBD2. J gave up 0 bases and V 3 bases, and 7 bases lay outside the gene matches. This CDR3 is built from 19 residues. From germline, CDR1 is SGHAT and CDR2 FQNNGV. CDR3 coding DNA: TGTGCCAGCAGCTTTAAAACGGGACTAGCGGGGGGCAGCACAGATACGCAGTATTTT. Translating gives CASSFKTGLAGGSTDTQYF.

This clone has a handful of counts. This chain uses TRBV29-1 with TRBJ1-3; perhaps TRBD1 as D (6 bases). Trimming removed 3 bases from V and 4 bases from J, with 16 bases in between. CDR3 length: 15 residues. Germline V gene lookup returns CDR1 SQVTM and CDR2 ANQGSEA. CDR3 in DNA: TGCAGCGTTGACGTCCCCAGGGGCCGAGGAAACACCATATATTTT. This codes for CSVDVPRGRGNTIYF.

V is TRBV7-9 and J is TRBJ2-3; 9 bases fit TRBD2. The germline V gene encodes CDR1 SEHNR and CDR2 FQNEAQ (reference sequence). The V gene end was trimmed by 6 bases and the J gene end by 1 base; junction bases not matched to a gene: 5. There are 15 residues in the CDR3. As DNA, the CDR3 is TGTGCCAGCAGTCCTAGCGGGGCGCGCACAGATACGCAGTATTTT. This sequence encodes CASSPSGARTDTQYF.

The genes are TRBV5-5 and TRBJ2-5, with 7 bases lining up with TRBD2. The V gene end was trimmed by 2 bases and the J gene end by 2 bases; junction bases not matched to a gene: 15. CDR1 and CDR2 (germline): SGHKS, YYEKEE (reference sequence). This CDR3 spans 18 amino acids. In nucleotides, the CDR3 is TGTGCCAGCAGCTTAGAACCAGGCTGGGGGGGTTATCAAGAGACCCAGTACTTC. This encodes CASSLEPGWGGYQETQYF.

The chain carries TRBV28 and TRBJ1-1; no clear D. CDR3 length: 15 amino acids. Trimming cost V 1 base and J 2 bases, with 11 bases left between them. CDR1 and CDR2 from the germline V gene are MDHEN and SYDVKM. The CDR3 DNA reads as TGTGCCAGCAGTTTATTTGTCAGAACAAACACTGAAGCTTTCTTT. Translating gives CASSLFVRTNTEAFF.

This clone has more than one count but fewer than ten. The chain employs TRBV4-1 and TRBJ1-2; 11 bases fit TRBD1. This CDR3 is built from 15 residues. Looked up from germline, CDR1 is MGHRA and CDR2 is YSYEKL. The trim removed 1 base at V and 7 bases at J, leaving 5 bases unmatched. The CDR3 sequence is CASSQVGQGAGGYTF. For the CDR3, the DNA is TGCGCCAGCAGCCAAGTTGGACAGGGGGCGGGTGGCTACACCTTC.

This clone was counted a single time. The rearrangement links TRBV3-1 (or the pseudogene TRBV3-2) to TRBJ1-4; no definite D call. V was shortened by 0 bases and J by 4 bases, with 6 bases between the two germline ends. This CDR3 has 14 residues. Germline V gene lookup returns CDR1 LGHDT and CDR2 YNNKEL (reference sequence). The CDR3 sequence is CASSQDRSNEKLFF. Here the CDR3 DNA reads TGTGCCAGCAGCCAAGATAGGAGTAATGAAAAACTGTTTTTT.

The chain carries TRBV5-4 and TRBJ2-2, with TRBD2 matching 10 bases. Losses at the gene ends were 9 bases for V and 1 base for J; bases not matched to a gene: 6. Per the germline V gene, CDR1 is SGHNT and CDR2 is YYREEE (reference sequence). This CDR3 comprises 15 residues. The CDR3: CATELAGLNTGELFF. In DNA form, the CDR3 reads TGTGCCACCGAACTAGCGGGATTGAACACCGGGGAGCTGTTTTTT.

This chain links TRBV28 with TRBJ1-5; possible D gene TRBD1, 5 bases. The CDR3 covers 14 residues. CDR1 and CDR2 from the germline V gene are MDHEN and SYDVKM. Trimming took off 2 bases at V and 7 bases at J, with 12 bases between the two ends. CDR3 loop: CASSLTPGDQPQHF. The CDR3 DNA sequence: TGTGCCAGCAGTTTAACCCCGGGGGACCAGCCCCAGCATTTT.

V is TRBV11-3 and J is TRBJ1-1, with D unclear. Deletions cut 0 bases from V and 2 bases from J, with 16 bases between. Per germline, CDR1 SGHNT and CDR2 YENEEA. This CDR3 has 17 residues. CDR3 nucleotide sequence: TGTGCCAGCAGCTTAGATCCGGCGGCCACTCTTAACACTGAAGCTTTCTTT. Encoded protein: CASSLDPAATLNTEAFF.

The chain links TRBV6-5 to TRBJ1-6, with 7 bases fitting TRBD1. Trimming cost V 5 bases and J 9 bases; bases outside gene matches: 7. The CDR3 has 14 amino acids. Germline V gene data show CDR1 as MNHEY and CDR2 as SVGAGI. The CDR3 DNA sequence: TGTGCCAGCAGTCGCGACAGGGACGCTTCACCCCTCCACTTT. Encoded protein: CASSRDRDASPLHF.

The V and J genes are TRBV7-9 and TRBJ1-3, with D uncertain. There are 14 residues in the CDR3. Germline V gives CDR1 SEHNR, CDR2 FQNEAQ (reference sequence). The V gene lost 6 bases and the J gene lost 3 bases, with 12 bases spanning the gap. CDR3 bases: TGTGCCAGCAGTAGCACAGAGGGTGGAAACACCATATATTTT. This codes for CASSSTEGGNTIYF. Supplemented by reference TRBV7-9 and TRBJ1-3, the full variable domain reads DTGVSQNPRHKITKRGQNVTFRCDPISEHNRLYWYRQTLGQGPEFLTYFQNEAQLEKSRLLSDRFSAERPKGSFSTLEIQRTEQGDSAMYLCASSSTEGGNTIYFGEGSWLTVV.

V usage is TRBV10-2 and J usage is TRBJ2-1, with a possible D match to TRBD1 (6 bases). V lost 6 bases, J lost 4 bases, and 16 bases lay in between. From germline, CDR1 is WSHSY and CDR2 SAAADI. This CDR3 region has 15 residues. Here the CDR3 reads CASRGQPGVYNEQFF. Here the CDR3 DNA reads TGCGCCAGCAGGGGCCAACCAGGGGTTTACAATGAGCAGTTCTTC.

V and J are TRBV13 and TRBJ2-7; D is uncertain. Germline V gives CDR1 PRHDT, CDR2 FYEKMQ (reference sequence). CDR3 length: 11 residues. V shed 3 bases and J shed 9 bases, with 9 bases lying between them. The CDR3 DNA reads as TGTGCCAGCAGCTTTCGTAGCTGGCAGTACGTC. This translates into CASSFRSWQYV.

The gene calls are TRBV18 and TRBJ1-2, with D tentatively TRBD1 (5 bases). Germline CDR1 is KGHSH and CDR2 is LQKENI. The CDR3 contains 15 residues. Trimming took off 4 bases at V and 8 bases at J, with 20 bases between the two ends. The CDR3 sequence is CASSLPLDTLGGYTF. The CDR3 bases are TGTGCCAGCTCACTACCCTTGGACACATTAGGGGGCTACACCTTC.

There are a few counts of this clone. The V gene is TRBV5-1, the J gene TRBJ2-3; the D gene is possibly TRBD2 (5 bases). The CDR3 totals 16 residues. Trimming left V 5 bases short and J 2 bases short, with 18 bases between. In germline, CDR1 is SGHRS, CDR2 YFSETQ. CDR3 sequence (DNA): TGCGCCAGCAGATTGAACAGCGGACGCATCACAGATACGCAGTATTTT. Amino acid sequence: CASRLNSGRITDTQYF.

The chain recombines TRBV24-1 with TRBJ2-2; the match to TRBD1 covers 7 bases. V lost 3 bases, J lost 3 bases, and 9 bases stayed unmatched. Germline V gene data show CDR1 as KGHDR and CDR2 as SFDVKD. The CDR3 sequence is 17 residues long. The CDR3 bases are TGTGCCACCAGTGATCCCCCGGGGACAGCTGACACCGGGGAGCTGTTTTTT. This translates into CATSDPPGTADTGELFF.

Here the CDR3 DNA reads TGCGCCAGCAGTGACAGCATCTATGGCTACACCTTC. Translation gives CASSDSIYGYTF. V usage is TRBV4-1 and J usage is TRBJ1-2, with D possibly matching TRBD1 (5 bases). The ends were cut back, 6 bases at V and 4 bases at J, with 9 bases in the middle. CDR3 length: 12 amino acids. Looked up from germline, CDR1 is MGHRA and CDR2 is YSYEKL.

This chain joins TRBV14 and TRBJ1-6, with 9 bases that match TRBD1. The junction had 12 bases not matched to a gene; V was cut back by 1 base and J by 14 bases. The CDR3 loop spans 16 amino acids. From germline, CDR1 is SGHDN and CDR2 FVKESK. Written as DNA, the CDR3 is TGTGCCAGCAGCCAAGTGGCGGGACAGGGCCAGGGGGCCCTCCACTTT. Its translation: CASSQVAGQGQGALHF.

The sample holds a few counts of this clone. This chain links TRBV6-2 or TRBV6-3 with TRBJ1-5; TRBD1 matches 7 bases. The V and J ends lost 4 bases and 6 bases, in that order; junction bases with no gene match: 9. CDR1 MNHEY and CDR2 SVGEGT come from the germline V gene. The CDR3 has 15 residues. CDR3 protein: CASSLWKGATQPQHF. The CDR3 nucleotides are TGTGCCAGCAGTTTGTGGAAGGGGGCTACTCAGCCCCAGCATTTT.

CDR3 sequence reads: CASSQPGQGNTEAFF. For the CDR3, the DNA is TGTGCCAGCAGCCAACCGGGACAGGGGAACACTGAAGCTTTCTTT. The rearrangement uses TRBV3-1 (or the pseudogene TRBV3-2) and TRBJ1-1; 9 bases are shared with TRBD1. The CDR3 is 15 amino acids. V trimming: 2 bases; J trimming: 1 base; junction bases outside the gene matches: 2. Germline CDR1 LGHDT, CDR2 YNNKEL (reference sequence).

The genes are TRBV19 and TRBJ1-5; 10 nucleotides align to TRBD1. Per the germline V gene, CDR1 is LNHDA and CDR2 is SQIVND (reference sequence). V lost 5 bases and J lost 5; bases outside the gene matches: 6. This CDR3 has 15 amino acids. The CDR3 nucleotides read TGTGCCAGTAGTGCGACAGGGGGCAGTTATCAGCCCCAGCATTTT. Its translation: CASSATGGSYQPQHF.

Only a few counts were recorded for this clone. The CDR3 DNA follows: TGTGCCAGCAGACCGACAGGGGGCTCTAGCGGCTACACCTTC. Translated, it gives CASRPTGGSSGYTF. The chain employs TRBV6-5 and TRBJ1-2, with 10 bases that match TRBD1. The V gene's germline CDR1 is MNHEY and CDR2 SVGAGI. After removal of 6 bases from V and 8 bases from J, the junction contained 9 bases not matched to a gene. The CDR3 length is 14 residues.

The V gene is TRBV7-2, the J gene TRBJ2-3; 7 positions agree with TRBD2. V lost 1 base to trimming and J lost 2 bases; unmatched junction nucleotides: 6. The CDR3 covers 16 residues. Germline assignment: CDR1 SGHTA and CDR2 FQGNSA. CDR3 sequence reads: CASSLVGSGSTDTQYF. The CDR3 nucleotides are TGTGCCAGCAGCTTAGTAGGTAGCGGGTCCACAGATACGCAGTATTTT. The full variable domain, completed using reference TRBV7-2 and TRBJ2-3, is GAGVSQSPSNKVTEKGKDVELRCDPISGHTALYWYRQSLGQGLEFLIYFQGNSAPDKSGLPSDRFSAERTGGSVSTLTIQRTQQEDSAVYLCASSLVGSGSTDTQYFGPGTRLTVL.

The rearrangement uses TRBV28 and TRBJ1-3, with D possibly matching TRBD1 (6 bases). The CDR3 sequence is 16 residues long. V lost 3 bases, J lost 8 bases, and 20 bases lay in between. CDR1 and CDR2 from the germline V gene are MDHEN and SYDVKM. This CDR3 reads CASSFAGGGRGDTIYF. The CDR3 DNA sequence: TGTGCCAGCAGTTTTGCGGGGGGCGGGAGAGGAGACACCATATATTTT. The whole variable domain, filled in from reference TRBV28 and TRBJ1-3, reads DVKVTQSSRYLVKRTGEKVFLECVQDMDHENMFWYRQDPGLGLRLIYFSYDVKMKEKGDIPEGYSVSREKKERFSLILESASTNQTSMYLCASSFAGGGRGDTIYFGEGSWLTVV.

The chain is built from TRBV5-6 and TRBJ2-3; no firm D call. Germline lookup yields CDR1 SGHDT and CDR2 YYEEEE. V was cut by 0 bases and J by 10 bases, with 15 bases left in between. This CDR3 contains 14 residues. This CDR3 reads CASSLGTEVMAQYF. CDR3 coding DNA: TGTGCCAGCAGCTTGGGTACAGAAGTAATGGCGCAGTATTTT.

The gene calls are TRBV5-4 and TRBJ1-4; D is undetermined. This CDR3 contains 13 residues. V was cut by 1 base and J by 7 bases, with 8 bases left in between. CDR1 and CDR2 (germline): SGHNT, YYREEE (reference sequence). CDR3 residues: CASSLLPGEKLFF. DNA for the CDR3: TGTGCCAGCAGCTTGCTGCCCGGTGAAAAACTGTTTTTT.